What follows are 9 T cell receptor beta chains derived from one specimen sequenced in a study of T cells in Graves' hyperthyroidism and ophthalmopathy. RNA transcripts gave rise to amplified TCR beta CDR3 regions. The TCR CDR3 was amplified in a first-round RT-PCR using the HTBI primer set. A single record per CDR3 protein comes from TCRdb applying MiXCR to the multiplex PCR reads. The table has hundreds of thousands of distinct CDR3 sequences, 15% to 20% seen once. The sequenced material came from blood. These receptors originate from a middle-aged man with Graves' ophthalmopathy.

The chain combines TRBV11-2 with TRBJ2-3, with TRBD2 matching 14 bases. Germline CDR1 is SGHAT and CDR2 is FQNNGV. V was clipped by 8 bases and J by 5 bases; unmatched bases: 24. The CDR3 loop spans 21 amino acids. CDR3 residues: CASGYPPTGTSGRGWGDTQYF. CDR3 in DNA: TGTGCCAGCGGATACCCCCCTACCGGGACTAGCGGGAGAGGATGGGGAGATACGCAGTATTTT.

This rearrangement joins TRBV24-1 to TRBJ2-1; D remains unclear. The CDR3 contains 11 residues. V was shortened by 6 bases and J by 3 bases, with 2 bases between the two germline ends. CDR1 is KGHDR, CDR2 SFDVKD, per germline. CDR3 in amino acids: CATSYYNEQFF. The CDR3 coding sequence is TGTGCCACCAGTTACTACAATGAGCAGTTCTTC.

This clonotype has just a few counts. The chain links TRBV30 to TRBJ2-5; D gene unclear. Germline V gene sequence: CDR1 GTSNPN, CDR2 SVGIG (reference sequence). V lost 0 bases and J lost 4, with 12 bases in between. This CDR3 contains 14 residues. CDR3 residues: CAWSVGVRAETQYF. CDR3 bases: TGTGCCTGGAGTGTAGGTGTCAGAGCAGAGACCCAGTACTTC. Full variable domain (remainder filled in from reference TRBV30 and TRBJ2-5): SQTIHQWPATLVQPVGSPLSLECTVEGTSNPNLYWYRQAAGRGLQLLFYSVGIGQISSEVPQNLSASRPQDRQFILSSKKLLLSDSGFYLCAWSVGVRAETQYFGPGTRLLVL.

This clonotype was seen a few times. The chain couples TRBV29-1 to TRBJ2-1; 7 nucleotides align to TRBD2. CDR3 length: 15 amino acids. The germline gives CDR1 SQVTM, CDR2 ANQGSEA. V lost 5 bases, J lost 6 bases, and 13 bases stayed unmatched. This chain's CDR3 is CSVPPRAGPGNEQFF. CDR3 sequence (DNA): TGCAGCGTTCCTCCCCGAGCGGGGCCGGGCAATGAGCAGTTCTTC.

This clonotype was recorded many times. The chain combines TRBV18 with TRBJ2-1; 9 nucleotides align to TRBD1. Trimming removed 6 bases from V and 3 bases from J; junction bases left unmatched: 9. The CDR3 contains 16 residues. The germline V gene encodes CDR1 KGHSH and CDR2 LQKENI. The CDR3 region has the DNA TGTGCCAGCTCCCCCTCCGCGGGACAGGGCTACAATGAGCAGTTCTTC. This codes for CASSPSAGQGYNEQFF. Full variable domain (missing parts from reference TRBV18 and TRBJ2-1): NAGVMQNPRHLVRRRGQEARLRCSPMKGHSHVYWYRQLPEEGLKFMVYLQKENIIDESGMPKERFSAEFPKEGPSILRIQQVVRGDSAAYFCASSPSAGQGYNEQFFGPGTRLTVL.

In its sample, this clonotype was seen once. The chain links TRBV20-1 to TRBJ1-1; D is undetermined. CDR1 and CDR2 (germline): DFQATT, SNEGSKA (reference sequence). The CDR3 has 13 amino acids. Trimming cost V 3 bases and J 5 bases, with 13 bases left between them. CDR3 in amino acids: CSARLRETTEAFF. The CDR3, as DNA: TGCAGTGCTAGGTTAAGAGAGACTACTGAAGCTTTCTTT.

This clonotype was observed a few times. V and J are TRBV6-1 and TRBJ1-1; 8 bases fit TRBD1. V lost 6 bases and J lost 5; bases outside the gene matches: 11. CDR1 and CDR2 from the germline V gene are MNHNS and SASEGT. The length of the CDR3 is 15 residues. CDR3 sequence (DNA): TGTGCCAGCAGGAACTCGGGACAGGTCGGGACTGAAGCTTTCTTT. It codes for CASRNSGQVGTEAFF.

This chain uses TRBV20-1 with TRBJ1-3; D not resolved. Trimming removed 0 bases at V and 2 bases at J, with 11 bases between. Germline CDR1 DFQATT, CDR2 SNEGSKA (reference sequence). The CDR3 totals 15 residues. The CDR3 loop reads CSARDFRRAGNTIYF. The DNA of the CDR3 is TGCAGTGCTAGAGATTTCAGGCGGGCTGGAAACACCATATATTTT.

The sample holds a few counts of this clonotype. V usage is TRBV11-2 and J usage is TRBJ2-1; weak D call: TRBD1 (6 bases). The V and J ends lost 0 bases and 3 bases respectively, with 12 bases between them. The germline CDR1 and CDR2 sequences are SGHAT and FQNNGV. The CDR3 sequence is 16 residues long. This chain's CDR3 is CASSLDRDNRYNEQFF. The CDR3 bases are TGTGCCAGCAGCTTAGACCGGGACAATCGCTACAATGAGCAGTTCTTC.